These 16 T cell receptor beta chains came from one sample sequenced in a study of T cells in Graves' hyperthyroidism and ophthalmopathy. There were TCR beta CDR3 regions amplified from RNA transcripts. Carried out on the TCR CDR3, a first-round RT-PCR used the HTBI primer set. TCRdb reprocessed the multiplex PCR reads via MiXCR and lists one record per CDR3 protein. The table includes 350,000 to 450,000 distinct CDR3 sequences, about an eighth detected once. Sequenced: blood. The receptors come from a man over 45 with Graves' ophthalmopathy.

This clonotype was observed a handful of times. With a much larger clone just one base away, this may be a read error. CDR3 DNA: TGTGCCAGCAGTAAGGGGACTGAAGCTTTCTTT. It is translated as CASSKGTEAFF. The chain is built from TRBV28 and TRBJ1-1; possibly TRBD1 for D (5 bases). The CDR3 is 11 amino acids. V was trimmed by 5 bases and J by 5 bases, leaving 6 bases between them. In germline, CDR1 is MDHEN, CDR2 SYDVKM. Filled out from reference TRBV28 and TRBJ1-1, the complete variable domain reads DVKVTQSSRYLVKRTGEKVFLECVQDMDHENMFWYRQDPGLGLRLIYFSYDVKMKEKGDIPEGYSVSREKKERFSLILESASTNQTSMYLCASSKGTEAFFGQGTRLTVV.

In regard to this clonotype: A single base separates this from a much larger clone, so it may be a read error. V is TRBV20-1 and J is TRBJ2-5; possibly TRBD2 for D (6 bases). V was trimmed by 0 bases and J by 1 base, leaving 15 bases between them. CDR1 DFQATT and CDR2 SNEGSKA come from the germline V gene (reference sequence). There are 16 residues in the CDR3. CDR3 amino acids: CSARDFGSGLQETQYF. CDR3 sequence (DNA): TGCAGTGCTAGAGATTTTGGTTCGGGACTCCAAGAGACCCAGTACTTC.

This clonotype was counted at least ten times. The chain uses TRBV11-3 and TRBJ2-1; 8 nucleotides align to TRBD1. In germline, CDR1 is SGHNT, CDR2 YENEEA. J was trimmed by 7 bases and V by 2 bases; bases with no gene match: 10. This CDR3 spans 16 amino acids. CDR3 sequence (DNA): TGTGCCAGCAGCTTAACTCAGACAGGGGTGGGTAATGAGCAGTTCTTC. It is translated as CASSLTQTGVGNEQFF.

This rearrangement joins TRBV3-1 to TRBJ2-1; 12 nucleotides agree with TRBD2. Germline V lookup: CDR1 LGHDT, CDR2 YNNKEL (reference sequence). This CDR3 spans 15 amino acids. V shed 6 bases, J shed 7 bases, and the junction held 7 bases outside the gene matches. CDR3 amino acids: CASSRGTSGLNEQFF. The CDR3 DNA sequence: TGTGCCAGCAGTCGAGGGACTAGCGGGTTAAATGAGCAGTTCTTC.

At least ten counts were recorded for this clonotype. This chain uses TRBV5-1 with TRBJ2-1, with D maybe TRBD2 (6 bases). The CDR3 is 14 amino acids. Germline lookup yields CDR1 SGHRS and CDR2 YFSETQ. The V gene lost 0 bases and the J gene lost 6 bases, with 10 bases spanning the gap. DNA of the CDR3: TGCGCCAGCAGCTTGGGGGACTTGGGCAATGAGCAGTTCTTC. Its protein is CASSLGDLGNEQFF.

The table lists this clonotype with many counts. The chain combines TRBV12-3 or TRBV12-4 with TRBJ2-3, with D perhaps TRBD2 (6 bases). This CDR3 comprises 15 residues. V lost 3 bases to trimming and J lost 3 bases, with 13 bases between them. CDR3 coding DNA: TGTGCCAGCAGTTTTATGGGGGGTGAGACAGATACGCAGTATTTT. Protein: CASSFMGGETDTQYF.

This clonotype was detected a few times. This chain joins TRBV10-2 and TRBJ2-1; 12 bases line up with TRBD2. Germline CDR1 WSHSY, CDR2 SAAADI. V shed 6 bases and J 8 bases; nucleotides not matched to a gene: 8. The CDR3 runs 15 residues. CDR3 protein: CASSATSGSGDEQFF. In DNA, the CDR3 is TGCGCCAGCAGCGCGACTAGCGGGAGTGGAGATGAGCAGTTCTTC.

This clonotype appeared many times. This chain connects TRBV7-3 to TRBJ2-1; D is unclear. Germline V lookup: CDR1 SGHTA, CDR2 FQGTGA. The CDR3 runs to 12 residues. V was pared by 5 bases and J by 8 bases, with 10 bases between. Here the CDR3 DNA reads TGTGCCAGCAGCCTAAGTCCCCATGAGCAGTTCTTC. It specifies CASSLSPHEQFF. Variable domain in full (rest from reference TRBV7-3 and TRBJ2-1): GAGVSQTPSNKVTEKGKYVELRCDPISGHTALYWYRQSLGQGPEFLIYFQGTGAADDSGLPNDRFFAVRPEGSVSTLKIQRTERGDSAVYLCASSLSPHEQFFGPGTRLTVL.

This clonotype has a count of ten or more. The J gene is TRBJ2-7, the V gene TRBV20-1; 10 positions match TRBD1. The CDR3 runs to 15 residues. Germline V CDR1 and CDR2: DFQATT, SNEGSKA (reference sequence). V shed 4 bases and J 5 bases; nucleotides not matched to a gene: 11. The CDR3 spells CSAKPGTGVIHEQYF. The DNA of the CDR3 is TGCAGTGCTAAACCCGGGACAGGGGTAATCCACGAGCAGTACTTC.

The table lists this clonotype with many counts. V and J are TRBV5-8 and TRBJ1-1; TRBD1 matches at 7 bases. Germline V gene data show CDR1 as SGHTS and CDR2 as YDEGEE. CDR3 size: 15 residues. V gave up 3 bases and J gave up 5 bases; unmatched junction bases: 10. CDR3 in amino acids: CASSSMRRGRTEAFF. In DNA, the CDR3 is TGTGCCAGCAGCTCCATGAGGAGGGGGCGGACTGAAGCTTTCTTT.

The sample holds many counts of this clonotype. The chain combines TRBV27 with TRBJ2-7; no reliable D call. CDR1 is MNHEY and CDR2 is SMNVEV in the germline V gene (reference sequence). This CDR3 has 13 amino acids. The germline V and J ends were trimmed by 4 bases and 4 bases, with 11 bases remaining between them. In DNA form, the CDR3 reads TGTGCCAGCAGTTACAGAAGTGGATACGAGCAGTACTTC. Encoded protein: CASSYRSGYEQYF.

Comments on this clonotype: A much larger clone lies one base from this, so it may be a read error. This CDR3 reads CASSRPTPSGGSTDTRYF. As DNA, the CDR3 is TGTGCCAGCAGCCGTCCCACCCCTAGCGGAGGGAGCACAGATACGCGGTATTTT. The rearrangement joins TRBV7-6 to TRBJ2-3, with TRBD2 identical over 7 bases. The V gene's germline CDR1 is SGHVS and CDR2 FNYEAQ. This CDR3 has 18 amino acids. The variable domain in full, completed from reference TRBV7-6 and TRBJ2-3, reads GAGVSQSPRYKVTKRGQDVALRCDPISGHVSLYWYRQALGQGPEFLTYFNYEAQQDKSGLPNDRFSAERPEGSISTLTIQRTEQRDSAMYRCASSRPTPSGGSTDTRYFGPGTRLTVL.

This clonotype was seen many times. The chain uses TRBV20-1 and TRBJ1-5; the match to TRBD1 covers 8 bases. The germline V gene has CDR1 DFQATT and CDR2 SNEGSKA (reference sequence). The CDR3 spans 12 residues. V lost 3 bases to trimming and J lost 5 bases; unmatched junction nucleotides: 0. CDR3 region: CSARTGDQPQHF. CDR3 bases: TGCAGTGCTAGGACAGGGGATCAGCCCCAGCATTTT.

This clonotype has at least ten counts. The V call is TRBV11-2, the J call TRBJ2-5; 12 nucleotides align to TRBD2. CDR3 size: 13 residues. CDR1 is SGHAT, CDR2 FQNNGV, per germline. Trimming cost V 6 bases and J 13 bases; bases outside gene matches: 9. CDR3 sequence: CASRVRLAGERYF. The CDR3 DNA reads TGTGCCAGCAGAGTTAGACTAGCGGGAGAGAGGTACTTC. The full variable domain, completed using reference TRBV11-2 and TRBJ2-5, is EAGVAQSPRYKIIEKRQSVAFWCNPISGHATLYWYQQILGQGPKLLIQFQNNGVVDDSQLPKDRFSAERLKGVDSTLKIQPAKLEDSAVYLCASRVRLAGERYFGPGTRLLVL.

This clonotype has a handful of counts. The CDR3 sequence is CASSSLGDREEGYTF. Here the CDR3 DNA reads TGTGCCAGCAGTTCTCTAGGGGACAGGGAGGAAGGCTACACCTTC. The chain has TRBV27 and TRBJ1-2; 9 bases match TRBD1. The CDR3 is 15 amino acids. The germline gives CDR1 MNHEY, CDR2 SMNVEV (reference sequence). After removal of 4 bases from V and 8 bases from J, the junction contained 11 bases not matched to a gene.

V is TRBV6-1 and J is TRBJ2-1; possible D gene TRBD2, 6 bases. The CDR3 consists of 16 residues. Germline V gene sequence: CDR1 MNHNS, CDR2 SASEGT. The germline V and J ends were trimmed by 6 bases and 7 bases, with 22 bases remaining between them. The CDR3 loop reads CASSVNGLNSGNEQFF. CDR3 DNA sequence: TGTGCCAGCAGCGTCAATGGACTAAACTCTGGGAATGAGCAGTTCTTC.